Listed below are T cell receptor beta chains from one sample, sequenced in a study of T cell clones after liver transplantation. The data were produced by immunoSEQ multiplex PCR, yet TCRdb's version contains in-frame clones alone and is incomplete. The sample holds tens of thousands of clones, around 90% seen once. Sample: CD4+ T cells from blood, taken before liver transplant. All receptors derive from a human donor who received a liver transplant. Each CDR3 is given with its conserved first and last residue. The order of the fields is J gene, CDR3 length, clone size, V gene, D gene, CDR3 DNA, CDR3 protein. D genes are given only for firm matches. Not every row has a clone size; where given, it reads once, few, many or a size class.

J: TRBJ2-1; length: 16; size: -; V: TRBV18; D: TRBD2; DNA: TGTGCCAGCTCACCATCTGGACTAGCGGGATTCAATGAGCAGTTCTTC; CDR3: CASSPSGLAGFNEQFF
J: TRBJ1-1; length: 10; size: -; V: TRBV20-1; D: -; DNA: TGCAGTGCTAGCGGGACACAGGCTTTCTTT; CDR3: CSASGTQAFF
J: TRBJ1-1; length: 14; size: -; V: TRBV18; D: -; DNA: TGTGCCAGCTCACCGGCCCTACAGAACACTGAAGCTTTCTTT; CDR3: CASSPALQNTEAFF
J: TRBJ2-7; length: 14; size: -; V: TRBV11-3; D: TRBD1; DNA: TGTGCCAGCAGCTCCAACAGGGGGCCCTACGAGCAGTACTTC; CDR3: CASSSNRGPYEQYF
J: TRBJ2-7; length: 14; size: -; V: TRBV13; D: TRBD2; DNA: TGTGCCAGCAGCTTATTAGCGGGAGGGCACGAGCAGTACTTC; CDR3: CASSLLAGGHEQYF
J: TRBJ2-7; length: 14; size: -; V: TRBV6-5; D: TRBD1; DNA: TGTGCCAGCAGGAATCCGGGACAGGGCTACGAGCAGTACTTC; CDR3: CASRNPGQGYEQYF
J: TRBJ1-3; length: 15; size: -; V: TRBV28; D: TRBD1; DNA: TGTGCCAGCAGTTTCAACCGGGACAGTGGAAACACCATATATTTT; CDR3: CASSFNRDSGNTIYF
J: TRBJ1-2; length: 15; size: -; V: TRBV7-8; D: TRBD1; DNA: TGTGCCAGCAGCTTAGAGGGACAGGGGTCTTTAGGCTACACCTTC; CDR3: CASSLEGQGSLGYTF
J: TRBJ2-1; length: 15; size: -; V: TRBV19; D: -; DNA: TGTGCCAGTAGGCCCGGGATCTTAAACTACAATGAGCAGTTCTTC; CDR3: CASRPGILNYNEQFF
J: TRBJ2-7; length: 14; size: -; V: TRBV5-1; D: TRBD2; DNA: TGCGCCAGCAGCACCATAGCGGGAACCTACGAGCAGTACTTC; CDR3: CASSTIAGTYEQYF
J: TRBJ2-3; length: 14; size: -; V: TRBV7-9; D: -; DNA: TGTGCCAGCAGCGGTAGCGGAGGTACAGATACGCAGTATTTT; CDR3: CASSGSGGTDTQYF
J: TRBJ1-1; length: 14; size: -; V: TRBV18; D: -; DNA: TGTGCCAGCTCACCCCCCCGCAGTAACACTGAAGCTTTCTTT; CDR3: CASSPPRSNTEAFF
J: TRBJ2-3; length: 15; size: -; V: TRBV5-1; D: -; DNA: TGCGCCAGCAGCTTGGCGGAGTCTAGCACAGATACGCAGTATTTT; CDR3: CASSLAESSTDTQYF
J: TRBJ2-1; length: 13; size: -; V: TRBV9; D: TRBD2; DNA: TGTGCCAGTGGACTAGCGGCCTACAATGAGCAGTTCTTC; CDR3: CASGLAAYNEQFF
J: TRBJ1-2; length: 11; size: -; V: TRBV7-9; D: -; DNA: TGTGCCAGCAGCTTAGAGGTGGGCTACACCTTC; CDR3: CASSLEVGYTF
J: TRBJ1-1; length: 14; size: -; V: TRBV6-6; D: -; DNA: TGTGCCAGCACCCCACAGGAATTGAACACTGAAGCTTTCTTT; CDR3: CASTPQELNTEAFF
J: TRBJ1-1; length: 14; size: few; V: TRBV5-4; D: -; DNA: TGTGCCAGCAGCTTGCCAGGCGAGGACACTGAAGCTTTCTTT; CDR3: CASSLPGEDTEAFF
J: TRBJ2-3; length: 14; size: -; V: TRBV5-5; D: -; DNA: TGTGCCAGCAGCTTGGACCCAAATCGCGATACGCAGTATTTT; CDR3: CASSLDPNRDTQYF
J: TRBJ2-5; length: 14; size: -; V: TRBV28; D: TRBD1; DNA: TGTGCCAGCAGCCTATGGACAGGCGGAGAGACCCAGTACTTC; CDR3: CASSLWTGGETQYF
J: TRBJ2-7; length: 12; size: -; V: TRBV21-1; D: -; DNA: TGTGCCAGCAGCAGGAGACCCTACGAGCAGTACTTC; CDR3: CASSRRPYEQYF
J: TRBJ2-1; length: 14; size: -; V: TRBV9; D: TRBD2; DNA: TGTGCCAGCAGCGGACTAGCGGGAGGGGGCGAGCAGTTCTTC; CDR3: CASSGLAGGGEQFF
J: TRBJ1-2; length: 11; size: -; V: TRBV20-1; D: -; DNA: TGCAGTGCTAGGTACATCTATGGCTACACCTTC; CDR3: CSARYIYGYTF
J: TRBJ2-2; length: 15; size: -; V: TRBV9; D: TRBD2; DNA: TGTGCCAGCAGCGTGCCCGGGAGGGATACCGGGGAGCTGTTTTTT; CDR3: CASSVPGRDTGELFF
J: TRBJ2-1; length: 14; size: -; V: TRBV19; D: -; DNA: TGTGCCAGTACCCCGGTGGGGGGGCTCAATGAGCAGTTCTTC; CDR3: CASTPVGGLNEQFF
J: TRBJ1-3; length: 16; size: -; V: TRBV6-1; D: -; DNA: TGTGCCAGCAGTGATACGGCAGCTAGCTCTGGAAACACCATATATTTT; CDR3: CASSDTAASSGNTIYF
J: TRBJ2-3; length: 14; size: -; V: TRBV6-5; D: -; DNA: TGTGCCAGCACCTCCCCAGGGGCTGTAGATACGCAGTATTTT; CDR3: CASTSPGAVDTQYF
J: TRBJ2-4; length: 18; size: -; V: TRBV2; D: TRBD1; DNA: TGTGCCAGCAGACCCGGGACAGGGGGCGCGCCGACGGGAAACATTCAGTACTTC; CDR3: CASRPGTGGAPTGNIQYF
J: TRBJ2-1; length: 15; size: -; V: TRBV7-3; D: TRBD1; DNA: TGTGCCAGCAGCTTAGGGACAGGGCCCTACAATGAGCAGTTCTTC; CDR3: CASSLGTGPYNEQFF
J: TRBJ2-3; length: 12; size: -; V: TRBV6-1; D: -; DNA: TGTGCCAGCCGGGACCCAACAGATACGCAGTATTTT; CDR3: CASRDPTDTQYF
J: TRBJ2-1; length: 13; size: once; V: TRBV2; D: TRBD2; DNA: TGTGCCAGCAGTGAACTAGCGGGGTATGAGCAGTTCTTC; CDR3: CASSELAGYEQFF
J: TRBJ1-1; length: 14; size: -; V: TRBV5-4; D: TRBD1; DNA: TGTGCCAGCAGCGCACAGGGGCCGAACACTGAAGCTTTCTTT; CDR3: CASSAQGPNTEAFF
J: TRBJ2-1; length: 15; size: -; V: TRBV6-1; D: -; DNA: TGTGCCAGCACCTTTTTTGGGCAGGACTACAATGAGCAGTTCTTC; CDR3: CASTFFGQDYNEQFF
J: TRBJ2-3; length: 15; size: -; V: TRBV5-1; D: TRBD1; DNA: TGCGCCAGCAGCTTGGCTACAGGGGGCGAAGATACGCAGTATTTT; CDR3: CASSLATGGEDTQYF
J: TRBJ2-5; length: 15; size: -; V: TRBV7-9; D: TRBD2; DNA: TGTGCCAGCAGCTTTGGACTAGCGGGAGGAGAGACCCAGTACTTC; CDR3: CASSFGLAGGETQYF
J: TRBJ2-1; length: 16; size: -; V: TRBV18; D: TRBD2; DNA: TGTGCCAGCTCACGGGCCGGGACTAGCGGATACAATGAGCAGTTCTTC; CDR3: CASSRAGTSGYNEQFF
J: TRBJ2-1; length: 12; size: -; V: TRBV6-6; D: -; DNA: TGTGCCAGCAGCCAAGCCGGGACGAAGCAGTTCTTC; CDR3: CASSQAGTKQFF
J: TRBJ2-3; length: 14; size: -; V: TRBV5-4; D: -; DNA: TGTGCCAGCAGCCCCACCCAGGGGCCAGATACGCAGTATTTT; CDR3: CASSPTQGPDTQYF
J: TRBJ2-3; length: 13; size: -; V: TRBV30; D: TRBD2; DNA: TGTGCCTGGAGCGGGGGGAGCCAAGATACGCAGTATTTT; CDR3: CAWSGGSQDTQYF
J: TRBJ2-4; length: 15; size: -; V: TRBV11-1; D: TRBD2; DNA: TGTGCCAGCGGATCTAGCGGGAGGGCCGAAAACATTCAGTACTTC; CDR3: CASGSSGRAENIQYF
J: TRBJ1-1; length: 12; size: -; V: TRBV2; D: TRBD1; DNA: TGTGCCAGCAGAGGGGACAGCACTGAAGCTTTCTTT; CDR3: CASRGDSTEAFF
J: TRBJ2-7; length: 12; size: few; V: TRBV10-3; D: -; DNA: TGTGCCATCAGTGACCTAGGCTACGAGCAGTACTTC; CDR3: CAISDLGYEQYF
J: TRBJ2-1; length: 16; size: -; V: TRBV11-1; D: -; DNA: TGTGCCAGCAGCCCTGGGGTTAGCGGTTCCTACAATGAGCAGTTCTTC; CDR3: CASSPGVSGSYNEQFF
J: TRBJ2-1; length: 15; size: -; V: TRBV2; D: -; DNA: TGTGCCAGCAGTGAACGAGGGTCCCGTTACAATGAGCAGTTCTTC; CDR3: CASSERGSRYNEQFF
J: TRBJ2-7; length: 14; size: -; V: TRBV28; D: -; DNA: TGTGCCAGCAGTTCCCGAGTCCAGGCGGGAGAGCAGTACTTC; CDR3: CASSSRVQAGEQYF
J: TRBJ2-7; length: 15; size: -; V: TRBV11-2; D: TRBD2; DNA: TGTGCCAGCAGCTTAGGACTAGCGGCGGCCTACGAGCAGTACTTC; CDR3: CASSLGLAAAYEQYF
J: TRBJ1-1; length: 15; size: once; V: TRBV19; D: -; DNA: TGTGCCAGTACCCAAAGGCAGTTAAAGAACACTGAAGCTTTCTTT; CDR3: CASTQRQLKNTEAFF
J: TRBJ1-4; length: 16; size: -; V: TRBV11-2; D: -; DNA: TGTGCCAGCAGCTTAGGAGGTGTTGCAACTAATGAAAAACTGTTTTTT; CDR3: CASSLGGVATNEKLFF
J: TRBJ1-2; length: 14; size: -; V: TRBV4-1; D: TRBD1; DNA: TGCGCCAGCAGCCAAGAGGGACAGGGTGATGGCTACACCTTC; CDR3: CASSQEGQGDGYTF
J: TRBJ1-5; length: 14; size: -; V: TRBV6-5; D: -; DNA: TGTGCCAGCAGTTACGGGGGAGACCTCCCTCCCCAGCATTTT; CDR3: CASSYGGDLPPQHF
J: TRBJ1-4; length: 14; size: -; V: TRBV28; D: -; DNA: TGTGCCAGCAGGGCCGCCGGGGGTCGGGAAAAACTGTTTTTT; CDR3: CASRAAGGREKLFF
J: TRBJ1-2; length: 14; size: -; V: TRBV7-9; D: -; DNA: TGTGCCAGCAGCCGTGAAACAGGTTCCTATGGCTACACCTTC; CDR3: CASSRETGSYGYTF
J: TRBJ1-3; length: 15; size: -; V: TRBV7-3; D: -; DNA: TGTGCCAGCAGCTTTGGAGAGATGTGGGCAAACACCATATATTTT; CDR3: CASSFGEMWANTIYF
J: TRBJ2-7; length: 16; size: -; V: TRBV19; D: -; DNA: TGTGCCAGTAGTGCCGAAATTGACTGGAACTCCTACGAGCAGTACTTC; CDR3: CASSAEIDWNSYEQYF